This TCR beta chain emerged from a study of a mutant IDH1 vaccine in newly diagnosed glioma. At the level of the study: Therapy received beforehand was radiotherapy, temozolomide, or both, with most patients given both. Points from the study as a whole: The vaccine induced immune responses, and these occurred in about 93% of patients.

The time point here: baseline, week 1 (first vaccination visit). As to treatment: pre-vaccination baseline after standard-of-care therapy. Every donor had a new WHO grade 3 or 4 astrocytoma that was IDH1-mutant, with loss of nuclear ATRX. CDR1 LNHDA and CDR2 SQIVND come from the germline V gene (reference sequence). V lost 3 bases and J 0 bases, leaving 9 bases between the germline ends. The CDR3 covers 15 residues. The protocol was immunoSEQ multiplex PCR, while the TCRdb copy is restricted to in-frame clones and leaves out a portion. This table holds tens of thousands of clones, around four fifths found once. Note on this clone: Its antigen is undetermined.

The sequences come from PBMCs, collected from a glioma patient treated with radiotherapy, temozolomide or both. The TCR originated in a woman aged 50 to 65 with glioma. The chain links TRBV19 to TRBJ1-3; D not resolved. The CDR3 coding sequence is TGTGCCAGTAGTATCCGGCGGCCCTCTGGAAACACCATATATTTT. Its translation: CASSIRRPSGNTIYF.